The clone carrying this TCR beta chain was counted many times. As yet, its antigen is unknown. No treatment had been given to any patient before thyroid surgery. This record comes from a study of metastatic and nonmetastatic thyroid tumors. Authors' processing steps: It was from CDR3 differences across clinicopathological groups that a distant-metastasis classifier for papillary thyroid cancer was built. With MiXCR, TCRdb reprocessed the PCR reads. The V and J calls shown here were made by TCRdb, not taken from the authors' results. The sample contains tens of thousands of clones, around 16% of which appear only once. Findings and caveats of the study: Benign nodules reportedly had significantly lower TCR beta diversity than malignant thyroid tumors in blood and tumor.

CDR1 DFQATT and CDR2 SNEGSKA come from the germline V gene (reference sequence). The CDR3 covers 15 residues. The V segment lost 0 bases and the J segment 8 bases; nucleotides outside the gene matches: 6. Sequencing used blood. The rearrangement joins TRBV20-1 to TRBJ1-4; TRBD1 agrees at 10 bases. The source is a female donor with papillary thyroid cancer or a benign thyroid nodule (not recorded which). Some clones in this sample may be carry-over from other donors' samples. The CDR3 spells CSARDWDRGGEKLFF. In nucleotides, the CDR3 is TGCAGTGCTAGAGATTGGGACAGGGGCGGCGAAAAACTGTTTTTT.